The TCR beta chain described here comes from a study of radiotherapy plus CTLA-4 blockade in lung cancer (dated by TCRdb to the late 2010s). Regarding the complete study: Among the enrolled patients, approximately 18% had an objective response, and about 31% reached disease control.

Points on this clone: Its binding antigen is unknown. Base-call qualities are not available, and no considerably larger clone is one nucleotide away.

The CDR3, from cysteine to phenylalanine, totals 16 residues. The sequence is cut down to CDR3 DNA, 48 bases in frame from base 1. CDR1 is given as SGHRS and CDR2 as YFSETQ, both from the germline V gene. Trimming costs V 1 base and J 1 base, and their ends lie 13 bases apart. The study tested focal radiation therapy combined with CTLA-4 blockade (ipilimumab) in patients with chemo-refractory metastatic non-small-cell lung cancer. The library came from the immunoSEQ multiplex PCR assay. Not all clones reach the TCRdb copy of this immuneACCESS table, which keeps in-frame sequences only. Checked studies attribute under half of the gap to unresolved V genes and leave the rest unexplained. Within this sample are more than 80,000 clones, with around 85% of them counted one time only. The ten largest clones take up over 2% of the sample. General findings and caveats noted by the study authors: After treatment with radiotherapy and ipilimumab, TCR clones that originated in tumors expanded in peripheral blood. The strongest predictors of response, as reported, were early dynamic changes in blood T cell clones along with a rise in serum interferon-beta after radiation.

The origin of this receptor is a human donor with non-small cell lung cancer that progressed on radiotherapy plus ipilimumab. Some clones in this sample may be carry-over from other donors' samples. Recombination joined TRBV5-1 with TRBJ2-3, with TRBD1 perhaps the D gene, on 6 matching bases. Sample: peripheral blood, taken from a patient treated with radiotherapy plus ipilimumab. The CDR3 region reads CASSLWAGAGTDTQYF. The bases are TGCGCCAGCAGCTTGTGGGCAGGGGCAGGCACAGATACGCAGTATTTT.